This entry features one TCR beta chain sequence. Its specificity is not known. This sample was included in a study of OX40 agonist ivuxolimab in advanced cancers. Whole-study context: The eligibility criteria allowed prior anti-PD-1, anti-PD-L1 or anti-CTLA-4 therapy, and 30% to 45% had some. Study findings and constraints: CD8+ T cells showed, on average, more clonal expansion than CD4+ cells. At 0.1 to 3.0 mg/kg and by week 6, clonal expansion occurred in CD4+ and CD8+ blood T cells.

The CDR3 length is 14 residues. V was shortened by 2 bases and J by 8 bases, with 15 bases between the two germline ends. CDR1 SGHVS and CDR2 FQNEAQ come from the germline V gene. Only in-frame clones appear in the TCRdb table, and some are missing; sequencing was by immunoSEQ multiplex PCR. The sample has approximately 2,200 clones, roughly 83% seen once. Sequenced material: CD4+ or CD8+ T cells sorted from blood, taken in a trial of the OX40 agonist ivuxolimab. The receptor was derived from an adult with an advanced solid tumor such as melanoma, head and neck, liver or kidney cancer. The rearrangement joins TRBV7-8 to TRBJ1-2, with TRBD1 as a possible D gene (6 bases). The CDR3 is CASSLRQVREGYTF. The CDR3 DNA follows: TGTGCCAGCAGCTTAAGACAGGTCCGTGAGGGCTACACCTTC. Looking up the rest from reference TRBV7-8 and TRBJ1-2 gives the full variable domain: GAGVSQSPRYKVAKRGQDVALRCDPISGHVSLFWYQQALGQGPEFLTYFQNEAQLDKSGLPSDRFFAERPEGSVSTLKIQRTQQEDSAVYLCASSLRQVREGYTFGSGTRLTVV.